This is a list of T cell receptor beta chains from one sample in a study of blood T cells in healthy people across ages. One entry per CDR3 protein results from TCRdb running MiXCR on the 5' RACE reads. The data contain 950,000 to 1,200,000 distinct CDR3 sequences, 35% to 40% of them seen just once; the ten biggest clones take up roughly 14%. Sequences were obtained from blood. These TCRs come from a man younger than 30 in good health. The CDR3 runs from the conserved cysteine through the conserved F or W. The D gene is left open where the match is weak. Clone size is shown for a subset of rows, as once, few, many or a class of expanded clone.

TRBD1 NA TRBJ1-1 17 TRBV7-9 CASSYLTGGAVNTEAFF TGTGCCAGCAGCTACCTGACAGGGGGCGCCGTGAACACTGAAGCTTTCTTT
TRBD1 NA TRBJ1-5 18 TRBV7-2 CASSLNPGQGIGNQPQHF TGTGCCAGCAGCCTTAACCCGGGACAGGGTATAGGCAATCAGCCCCAGCATTTT
NA few TRBJ1-2 15 TRBV9 CASSVDGLSRDGYTF TGTGCCAGCAGCGTAGACGGGTTGTCAAGGGATGGCTACACCTTC
TRBD2 NA TRBJ2-7 17 TRBV12-3/TRBV12-4 CASSGTSGESSYNEQYF TGTGCCAGCAGTGGGACTAGCGGGGAAAGCTCCTACAATGAGCAGTACTTC
NA few TRBJ2-5 15 TRBV6-5 CASSPDPQYQETQYF TGTGCCAGCAGCCCTGACCCTCAGTACCAAGAGACCCAGTACTTC
TRBD2 many TRBJ2-1 13 TRBV7-3 CASSLGTMNEQFF TGTGCCAGCAGCCTCGGGACTATGAATGAGCAGTTCTTC
NA NA TRBJ1-5 14 TRBV5-6 CASSQRRVGQPQHF TGTGCCAGCAGCCAACGACGGGTTGGTCAGCCCCAGCATTTT
TRBD1 few TRBJ1-6 15 TRBV7-9 CAIPEEQGSLSPLHF TGTGCCATCCCCGAGGAACAGGGGAGTTTGTCACCCCTCCACTTT
TRBD1 few TRBJ1-2 14 TRBV7-9 CASSRTGGGDGYTF TGTGCCAGCAGCCGTACAGGGGGCGGGGATGGCTACACCTTC
NA NA TRBJ2-7 17 TRBV21-1 CAYSKEILQLGSYEQYF TGTGCCTACAGCAAAGAAATCCTTCAGCTTGGCTCCTACGAGCAGTACTTC
TRBD1 few TRBJ1-2 14 TRBV6-5 CASSYRQGLYGYTF TGTGCCAGCAGTTACCGACAGGGTTTATATGGCTACACCTTC
NA NA TRBJ2-7 15 TRBV12-3/TRBV12-4 CASSSFGDGPYEQYF TGTGCCAGCAGTTCTTTCGGCGACGGCCCCTACGAGCAGTACTTC
NA many TRBJ1-1 15 TRBV12-3/TRBV12-4 CASSLLGGGGTEAFF TGTGCCAGCAGTCTCCTGGGGGGTGGAGGCACTGAAGCTTTCTTT
NA few TRBJ1-6 13 TRBV7-2 CASSLNTYSPLHF TGTGCCAGCAGCTTAAACACTTATTCACCCCTCCACTTT
NA NA TRBJ2-5 12 TRBV29-1 CSVGGKGKTQYF TGCAGCGTTGGAGGAAAGGGAAAGACCCAGTACTTC
NA NA TRBJ2-7 18 TRBV7-2 CASSLIAMGAGDSSEQYF TGTGCCAGCAGCTTAATTGCCATGGGAGCAGGGGATTCGAGCGAGCAGTACTTC
NA NA TRBJ2-7 15 TRBV7-2 CASSPSVGGHNEQYF TGTGCCAGCAGCCCTTCTGTTGGGGGGCACAATGAGCAGTACTTC
NA NA TRBJ1-6 16 TRBV6-2/TRBV6-3 CASSQYTGIWNSPLHF TGTGCCAGCAGTCAATACACAGGGATCTGGAATTCACCCCTCCACTTT
TRBD2 few TRBJ2-1 15 TRBV20-1 CSAGGLAGSINEQFF TGCAGTGCGGGGGGGCTAGCGGGTTCGATCAATGAGCAGTTCTTC
TRBD1 once TRBJ1-1 12 TRBV6-6 CATAGGSTEAFF TGTGCCACCGCAGGGGGGAGCACTGAAGCTTTCTTT
NA NA TRBJ2-5 15 TRBV9 CASSVAAGAQETQYF TGTGCCAGCAGCGTAGCGGCGGGGGCCCAAGAGACCCAGTACTTC
NA NA TRBJ2-1 13 TRBV20-1 CSASRGYYNEQFF TGCAGTGCTAGCCGGGGCTATTACAATGAGCAGTTCTTC